The 17 T cell receptor beta chains below all came from one sample that was sequenced in a study of T cells in Graves' hyperthyroidism and ophthalmopathy. RNA transcripts were the template for amplifying TCR beta CDR3 regions. An initial round of RT-PCR targeting the TCR CDR3 relied on the HTBI primer set. One entry per CDR3 protein, called by TCRdb with MiXCR from the multiplex PCR reads. The repertoire holds some 570,000 distinct CDR3 sequences, with 14% as singletons. Sequenced input: blood. These receptors originate from a woman under 30 with Graves' ophthalmopathy.

The chain couples TRBV12-3 or TRBV12-4 to TRBJ2-3, with TRBD2 identical over 11 bases. The junction had 6 bases not matched to a gene; V was cut back by 8 bases and J by 2 bases. The CDR3 extends over 15 amino acids. The CDR3 DNA is TGTGCCAGCCGGGGGGGACTAGCGGACACAGATACGCAGTATTTT. Translated, it gives CASRGGLADTDTQYF.

The V and J genes are TRBV5-6 and TRBJ1-4; TRBD1 agrees at 11 bases. Germline values: CDR1 SGHDT, CDR2 YYEEEE. The CDR3 covers 15 residues. The V segment lost 4 bases and the J segment 6 bases; nucleotides outside the gene matches: 5. CDR3 sequence reads: CASSPQDRGHEKLFF. The CDR3 DNA sequence: TGTGCCAGCAGCCCCCAGGACAGGGGGCATGAAAAACTGTTTTTT.

This chain joins TRBV15 and TRBJ1-5, with a tentative D call TRBD1 (5 bases). V was trimmed by 0 bases and J by 0 bases, leaving 12 bases between them. CDR3 size: 17 residues. The germline gives CDR1 LNHNV, CDR2 YYDKDF (reference sequence). The CDR3 sequence: CATSRDRGRISNQPQHF. The CDR3, as DNA: TGTGCCACCAGCAGAGATCGGGGCAGGATTAGCAATCAGCCCCAGCATTTT.

There are many counts of this clonotype. The chain links TRBV6-5 to TRBJ1-2; D is unclear. V was shortened by 2 bases and J by 1 base, with 5 bases between the two germline ends. The V gene's germline CDR1 is MNHEY and CDR2 SVGAGI. The CDR3 contains 13 residues. DNA of the CDR3: TGTGCCAGCAGTTACGGATTTAACTATGGCTACACCTTC. It translates to CASSYGFNYGYTF.

Details on this clonotype: Relative to the germline gene, one junction end is altered; a read error may explain this. This chain joins TRBV15 and TRBJ2-1, with TRBD1 matching over 8 bases. CDR3 length equals 19 residues. In germline, CDR1 is LNHNV, CDR2 YYDKDF (reference sequence). For the CDR3, the DNA is TGTGCCGCCAGCAGACCCTCAGGGGGCGCGAAGGCGGTATACAATGAGCAGTTCTTC. Its protein is CAASRPSGGAKAVYNEQFF. Together with reference TRBV15 and TRBJ2-1, the CDR3 gives the full variable domain: DAMVIQNPRYQVTQFGKPVTLSCSQTLNHNVMYWYQQKSSQAPKLLFHYYDKDFNNEADTPDNFQSRRPNTSFCFLDIRSPGLGDTAMYLCAASRPSGGAKAVYNEQFFGPGTRLTVL.

CDR3 amino acids: CASSQDVSYGYTF. Here the CDR3 DNA reads TGTGCCAGCAGCCAAGACGTAAGCTATGGCTACACCTTC. V is TRBV7-9 and J is TRBJ1-2; D not certain. Germline loops: CDR1 SEHNR, CDR2 FQNEAQ (reference sequence). The CDR3 loop spans 13 amino acids. Trimming took 5 bases from V and 4 from J, leaving 11 bases between them.

This clonotype occurred a few times. This sequence joins TRBV25-1 and TRBJ2-1; D remains unclear. The CDR3 has 13 amino acids. V dropped 5 bases and J dropped 4 bases, with 9 bases sitting between them. CDR1 and CDR2 (germline): MGHDK, SYGVNS. The CDR3 sequence is CASSPHDYNEQFF. The CDR3 DNA follows: TGTGCCAGCAGTCCCCACGATTACAATGAGCAGTTCTTC.

Only a few counts were recorded for this clonotype. This chain joins TRBV25-1 and TRBJ2-1; tentatively, D is TRBD1 or TRBD2 (5 bases each). The CDR3 runs to 15 residues. V gave up 9 bases and J gave up 1 base, with 16 bases separating them. Germline CDR1 reads MGHDK; CDR2 reads SYGVNS. As DNA, the CDR3 is TGTGCCAGTGGGGGAGAGCTTCCATCCTACAATGAGCAGTTCTTC. Its protein is CASGGELPSYNEQFF. The full variable domain, in which reference TRBV25-1 and TRBJ2-1 provide the parts outside the CDR3, is EADIYQTPRYLVIGTGKKITLECSQTMGHDKMYWYQQDPGMELHLIHYSYGVNSTEKGDLSSESTVSRIRTEHFPLTLESARPSHTSQYLCASGGELPSYNEQFFGPGTRLTVL.

This clonotype has only a few counts. The genes are TRBV11-3 and TRBJ2-7; 7 bases line up with TRBD2. The V segment lost 8 bases and the J segment 3 bases; nucleotides outside the gene matches: 10. This CDR3 is built from 14 residues. Germline V gene lookup returns CDR1 SGHNT and CDR2 YENEEA. CDR3 protein: CASSGGRGGYEQYF. Written as DNA, the CDR3 is TGTGCCAGCTCGGGCGGGAGAGGAGGCTACGAGCAGTACTTC.

This clonotype was seen repeatedly, ten times or more. The chain is built from TRBV24-1 and TRBJ2-5, with D unclear. V gave up 5 bases and J gave up 5 bases, with 11 bases separating them. The CDR3 has 13 amino acids. In germline, CDR1 is KGHDR, CDR2 SFDVKD. DNA of the CDR3: TGTGCCACCAGTGTTGATAGGGCGGAGACCCAGTACTTC. The encoded protein is CATSVDRAETQYF.

This clonotype has a count of ten or more. The genes are TRBV7-9 and TRBJ2-5; D perhaps matches TRBD1 (5 bases). The germline V gene has CDR1 SEHNR and CDR2 FQNEAQ (reference sequence). The CDR3 runs to 14 residues. The ends were cut back, 5 bases at V and 4 bases at J, with 14 bases in the middle. The CDR3 sequence: CASSNSGAGETQYF. CDR3 bases: TGTGCCAGCAGCAACTCTGGGGCTGGAGAGACCCAGTACTTC.

This clonotype was recorded at least ten times. The J gene is TRBJ2-5, the V gene TRBV7-8; D tentatively reads TRBD1 or TRBD2 (6 bases each). The V end lost 1 base, the J end lost 5 bases, and 20 bases lay between the germline ends. Germline assignment: CDR1 SGHVS and CDR2 FQNEAQ. The CDR3 covers 17 residues. The CDR3 DNA reads TGTGCCAGCAGCTTAGGGTTCTGGGGGGCGCGAGATGAGACCCAGTACTTC. It specifies CASSLGFWGARDETQYF.

The chain is built from TRBV4-1 and TRBJ2-7; D possibly corresponds to TRBD2 (6 bases). Trimming removed 1 base at V and 3 bases at J, with 10 bases between. CDR3 length equals 14 residues. Germline CDR1 reads MGHRA; CDR2 reads YSYEKL. CDR3 bases: TGCGCCAGCAGCCAAGCGGGAGTTTTCTACGAGCAGTACTTC. Its protein is CASSQAGVFYEQYF.

The CDR3 protein is CASSRGTGGGNEQYF. As DNA, the CDR3 is TGTGCCAGCAGCCGAGGGACAGGGGGGGGGAACGAGCAGTACTTC. This chain uses TRBV14 with TRBJ2-7; 11 positions agree with TRBD1. The CDR3 runs 15 residues. J gave up 5 bases and V 4 bases, and 7 bases lay outside the gene matches. The germline V gene has CDR1 SGHDN and CDR2 FVKESK.

For this clonotype: A much larger clone differs from this one at a single base, so this may be a read error. The chain joins TRBV7-2 to TRBJ1-3; D unresolved. Germline V CDR1 and CDR2: SGHTA, FQGNSA. CDR3 length: 15 residues. V was pared by 3 bases and J by 0 bases, with 9 bases between. The CDR3: CASSFGRFSGNTIYF. The CDR3 region has the DNA TGTGCCAGCAGCTTCGGACGGTTCTCTGGAAACACCATATATTTT.

This clonotype was seen repeatedly, ten times or more. The chain links TRBV6-2 or TRBV6-3 to TRBJ1-5; 7 bases line up with TRBD1. Trimming removed 2 bases from V and 0 bases from J; junction bases left unmatched: 4. CDR3 length equals 16 residues. Germline loops: CDR1 MNHEY, CDR2 SVGEGT. The CDR3 DNA is TGTGCCAGCAGTTACCTGGGACAGTATAGCAATCAGCCCCAGCATTTT. Protein sequence: CASSYLGQYSNQPQHF.

This clonotype was counted many times. The chain joins TRBV27 to TRBJ2-1; 12 bases align to TRBD2. The CDR3 length is 15 residues. The V gene's germline CDR1 is MNHEY and CDR2 SMNVEV (reference sequence). V was clipped by 4 bases and J by 9 bases; unmatched bases: 7. CDR3 region: CASSSLAGGPSEQFF. The CDR3 DNA sequence: TGTGCCAGCAGTTCCCTAGCGGGAGGGCCTAGTGAGCAGTTCTTC.